This T cell receptor (beta chain) was profiled in a study of blood T cell repertoires in COVID-19. CDR3 length: 15 residues. V shed 5 bases, J shed 5 bases, and the junction held 6 bases outside the gene matches. Germline CDR1 reads MNHNY; CDR2 reads SVGAGI (reference sequence). Clones were read by immunoSEQ multiplex PCR, and TCRdb kept only the in-frame ones, dropping some. The sample contains about 140,000 clones, roughly 84% of which appear only once. This TCR derives from a human donor in a cohort sampled during active COVID-19. V usage is TRBV6-6 and J usage is TRBJ2-2; 9 bases line up with TRBD2. Sequenced sample: peripheral blood. As DNA, the CDR3 is TGTGCCAGCAGTACCGGGACTAGCATTACCGGGGAGCTGTTTTTT. It yields the protein CASSTGTSITGELFF.